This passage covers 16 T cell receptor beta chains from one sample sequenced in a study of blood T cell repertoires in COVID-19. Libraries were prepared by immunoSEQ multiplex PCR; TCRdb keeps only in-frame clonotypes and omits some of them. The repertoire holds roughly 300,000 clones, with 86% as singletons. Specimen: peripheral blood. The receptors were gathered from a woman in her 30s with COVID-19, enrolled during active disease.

The CDR3 DNA is TGCGCCAGCAGCCAAGATCGGGGGACAGGGATCTACGAGCAGTACTTC. Protein sequence: CASSQDRGTGIYEQYF. V is TRBV4-1 and J is TRBJ2-7, with 9 bases aligning to TRBD1. Germline CDR1 MGHRA, CDR2 YSYEKL. Unmatched junction bases numbered 6, after V lost 0 bases and J lost 3 bases. The CDR3 is 16 amino acids.

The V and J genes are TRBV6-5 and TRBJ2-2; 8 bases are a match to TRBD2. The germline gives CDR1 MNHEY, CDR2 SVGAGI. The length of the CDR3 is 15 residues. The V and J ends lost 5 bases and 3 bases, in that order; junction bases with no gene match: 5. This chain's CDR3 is CASSRGGHYTGELFF. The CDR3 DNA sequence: TGTGCCAGCAGTCGGGGGGGCCATTACACCGGGGAGCTGTTTTTT.

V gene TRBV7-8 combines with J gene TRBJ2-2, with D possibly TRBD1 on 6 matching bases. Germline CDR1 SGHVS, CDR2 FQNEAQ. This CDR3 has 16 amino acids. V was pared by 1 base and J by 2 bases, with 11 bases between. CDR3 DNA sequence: TGTGCCAGCAGCTTAGTAGGACAGAAAAACACCGGGGAGCTGTTTTTT. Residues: CASSLVGQKNTGELFF.

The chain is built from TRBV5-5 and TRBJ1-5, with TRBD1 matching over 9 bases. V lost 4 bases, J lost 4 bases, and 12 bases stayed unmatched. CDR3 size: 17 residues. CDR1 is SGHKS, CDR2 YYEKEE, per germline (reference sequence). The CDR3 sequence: CASSLFLGGTGNQPQHF. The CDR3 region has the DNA TGTGCCAGCAGCCTGTTCTTGGGCGGGACAGGGAATCAGCCCCAGCATTTT.

The CDR3 loop reads CASSSHGQDTKAFF. CDR3 coding DNA: TGTGCCAGCAGCTCCCACGGACAGGACACCAAAGCTTTCTTT. The chain is built from TRBV7-2 and TRBJ1-1, with 7 nucleotides matching TRBD1. The CDR3 sequence is 14 residues long. The V gene end was trimmed by 4 bases and the J gene end by 9 bases; junction bases not matched to a gene: 11. Germline V gene lookup returns CDR1 SGHTA and CDR2 FQGNSA.

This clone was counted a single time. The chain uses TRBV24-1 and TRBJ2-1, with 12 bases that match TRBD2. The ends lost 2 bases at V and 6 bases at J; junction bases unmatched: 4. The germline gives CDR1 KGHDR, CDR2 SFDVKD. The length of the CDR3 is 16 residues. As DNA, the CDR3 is TGTGCCACCAGTGATTGGTCTAGCGGGGGGGCCAATGAGCAGTTCTTC. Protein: CATSDWSSGGANEQFF.

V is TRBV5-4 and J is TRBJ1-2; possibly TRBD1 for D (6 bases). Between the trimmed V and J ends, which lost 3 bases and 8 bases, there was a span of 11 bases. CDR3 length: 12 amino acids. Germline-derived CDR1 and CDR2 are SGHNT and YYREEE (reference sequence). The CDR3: CASSWRGGGYTF. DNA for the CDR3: TGTGCCAGCAGCTGGAGGGGGGGCGGCTACACCTTC.

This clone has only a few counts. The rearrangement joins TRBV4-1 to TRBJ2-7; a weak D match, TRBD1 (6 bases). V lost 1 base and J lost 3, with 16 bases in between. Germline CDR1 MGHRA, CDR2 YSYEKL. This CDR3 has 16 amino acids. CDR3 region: CASSQVQGLKIYEQYF. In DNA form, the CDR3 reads TGCGCCAGCAGCCAAGTACAGGGCTTGAAGATCTACGAGCAGTACTTC.

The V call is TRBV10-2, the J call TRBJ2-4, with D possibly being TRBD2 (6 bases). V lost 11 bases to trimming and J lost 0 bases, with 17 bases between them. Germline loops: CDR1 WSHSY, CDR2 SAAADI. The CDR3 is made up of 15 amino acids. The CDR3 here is CAGNEGRIAKNIQYF. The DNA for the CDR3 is TGCGCCGGCAATGAGGGGAGGATAGCCAAAAACATTCAGTACTTC.

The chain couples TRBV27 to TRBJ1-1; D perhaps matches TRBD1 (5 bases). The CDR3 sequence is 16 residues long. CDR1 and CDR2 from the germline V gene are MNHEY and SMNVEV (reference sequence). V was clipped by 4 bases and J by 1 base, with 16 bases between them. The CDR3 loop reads CASSSDWTLPNTEAFF. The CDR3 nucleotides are TGTGCCAGCAGTTCGGATTGGACATTACCGAACACTGAAGCTTTCTTT.

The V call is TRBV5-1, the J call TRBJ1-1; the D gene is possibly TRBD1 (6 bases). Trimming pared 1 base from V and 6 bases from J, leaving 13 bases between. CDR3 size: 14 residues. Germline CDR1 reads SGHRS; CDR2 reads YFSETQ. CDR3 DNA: TGCGCCAGCAGCTTGCTCACACAGGGCTCTGAAGCTTTCTTT. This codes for CASSLLTQGSEAFF.

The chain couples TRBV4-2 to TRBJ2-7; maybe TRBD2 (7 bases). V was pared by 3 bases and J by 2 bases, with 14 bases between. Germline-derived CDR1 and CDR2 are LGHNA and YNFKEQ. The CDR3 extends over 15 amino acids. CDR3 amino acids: CASSQGGPWTYEQYF. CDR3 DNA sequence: TGTGCCAGCAGCCAGGGGGGGCCGTGGACCTACGAGCAGTACTTC.

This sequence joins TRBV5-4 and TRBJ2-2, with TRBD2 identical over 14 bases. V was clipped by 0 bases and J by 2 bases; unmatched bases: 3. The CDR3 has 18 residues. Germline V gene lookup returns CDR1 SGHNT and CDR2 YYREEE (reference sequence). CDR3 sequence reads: CASSLAGLAGGNTGELFF. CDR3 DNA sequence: TGTGCCAGCAGCTTGGCCGGACTAGCGGGGGGTAACACCGGGGAGCTGTTTTTT.

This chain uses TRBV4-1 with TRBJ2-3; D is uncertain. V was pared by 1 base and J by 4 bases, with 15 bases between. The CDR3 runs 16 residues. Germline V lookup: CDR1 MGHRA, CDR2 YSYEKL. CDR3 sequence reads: CASSQGASPPADTQYF. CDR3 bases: TGCGCCAGCAGCCAAGGGGCTTCCCCTCCCGCAGATACGCAGTATTTT.

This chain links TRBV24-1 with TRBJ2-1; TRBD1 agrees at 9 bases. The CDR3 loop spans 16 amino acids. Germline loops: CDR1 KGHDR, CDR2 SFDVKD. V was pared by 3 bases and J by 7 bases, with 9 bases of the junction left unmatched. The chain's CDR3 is CATSDPGTGNANEQFF. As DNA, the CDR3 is TGTGCCACCAGTGATCCCGGGACAGGGAATGCGAATGAGCAGTTCTTC.

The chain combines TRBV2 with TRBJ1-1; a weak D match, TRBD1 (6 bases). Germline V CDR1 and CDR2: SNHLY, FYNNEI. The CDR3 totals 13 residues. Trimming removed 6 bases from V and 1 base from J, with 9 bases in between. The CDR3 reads CASSGTPNTEAFF. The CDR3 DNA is TGTGCCAGCAGCGGGACACCGAACACTGAAGCTTTCTTT.